This entry lists 22 T cell receptor beta chains sequenced from one sample in a study of CD8+CD57+ T cells in acquired aplastic anemia. Genomic DNA, serving as template, underwent TCR beta VDJ and CDR3 profiling. TCRdb processed the reads anew with MiXCR; each CDR3 protein has one entry. The profile covers around 170,000 distinct CDR3 sequences, with 63% appearing a single time and 45% to 50% taken by the ten largest. Sequencing used sorted CD4+, CD8+, or CD8+CD57+ T cells (not recorded which) from PBMCs. The receptors come from a human donor in good health.

The J gene is TRBJ2-1, the V gene TRBV7-9; D not certain. CDR1 is SEHNR, CDR2 FQNEAQ, per germline (reference sequence). Trimming left V 10 bases short and J 3 bases short, with 13 bases between. This CDR3 region has 13 residues. The CDR3, as DNA: TGTGCCACCAAGGCGCTCAACTACAATGAGCAGTTCTTC. It translates to CATKALNYNEQFF.

The table lists this clonotype with a few counts. The chain is built from TRBV12-3 or TRBV12-4 and TRBJ1-5; unclear D gene. V was trimmed by 7 bases and J by 10 bases, leaving 5 bases between them. There are 9 residues in the CDR3. The DNA for the CDR3 is TGTGCCAGCAATGGACCCCAGCATTTT. It encodes CASNGPQHF.

J is TRBJ2-3 and V is TRBV24-1; D is undetermined. The V gene lost 1 base and the J gene lost 0 bases, with 7 bases spanning the gap. Per germline, CDR1 KGHDR and CDR2 SFDVKD. This CDR3 contains 15 residues. The CDR3 nucleotides read TGTGCCACCAGTGATTTTGGCGCCAGCACAGATACGCAGTATTTT. It encodes CATSDFGASTDTQYF.

This clonotype was recorded many times. This chain joins TRBV7-9 and TRBJ2-7, with no clear D. Germline assignment: CDR1 SEHNR and CDR2 FQNEAQ (reference sequence). Trimming took 5 bases from V and 2 from J, leaving 13 bases between them. This CDR3 comprises 14 residues. The CDR3 nucleotides read TGTGCCAGCAGCCTCCACGGGCTAACCTACGAGCAGTACTTC. Translating gives CASSLHGLTYEQYF.

The chain couples TRBV29-1 to TRBJ1-2, with 10 bases matching TRBD1. The CDR3 length is 13 residues. Germline V gives CDR1 SQVTM, CDR2 ANQGSEA. DNA for the CDR3: TGCACCGTAAGAGGCGGGACAGGGGACGGCTACACCTTC. It specifies CTVRGGTGDGYTF.

The chain has TRBV29-1 and TRBJ2-7; 7 bases are a match to TRBD1. This CDR3 is built from 14 residues. Germline values: CDR1 SQVTM, CDR2 ANQGSEA. V lost 1 base and J lost 6; bases outside the gene matches: 9. This CDR3 reads CSVEGSGQDLEQYF. CDR3 in DNA: TGCAGCGTTGAAGGGTCCGGACAGGATCTCGAGCAGTACTTC.

The chain uses TRBV7-9 and TRBJ2-3, with D possibly being TRBD2 (5 bases). From germline, CDR1 is SEHNR and CDR2 FQNEAQ (reference sequence). This CDR3 is built from 14 residues. Trimming removed 5 bases from V and 4 bases from J, with 13 bases in between. The CDR3 protein is CASSLNGVSDTQYF. CDR3 coding DNA: TGTGCCAGCAGCCTCAACGGGGTTTCAGATACGCAGTATTTT.

This clonotype was observed a few times. The chain links TRBV7-6 to TRBJ2-5, with TRBD2 matching over 8 bases. The CDR3 sequence is 13 residues long. Germline CDR1 is SGHVS and CDR2 is FNYEAQ. Trimming at V came to 3 bases and at J to 5 bases, leaving 2 bases not matched to a gene. CDR3 amino acids: CASSFSGAETQYF. As DNA, the CDR3 is TGTGCCAGCAGCTTTAGCGGGGCCGAGACCCAGTACTTC. The full variable domain, rest sourced from reference TRBV7-6 and TRBJ2-5, is GAGVSQSPRYKVTKRGQDVALRCDPISGHVSLYWYRQALGQGPEFLTYFNYEAQQDKSGLPNDRFSAERPEGSISTLTIQRTEQRDSAMYRCASSFSGAETQYFGPGTRLLVL.

This sequence joins TRBV9 and TRBJ2-7, with TRBD2 as a possible D gene (5 bases). V was pared by 3 bases and J by 2 bases, with 12 bases between. The CDR3 is 14 residues long. The germline V gene has CDR1 SGDLS and CDR2 YYNGEE. CDR3 region: CASSAGVLTYEQYF. The DNA of the CDR3 is TGTGCCAGCAGCGCCGGGGTGTTAACCTACGAGCAGTACTTC. Looking up the rest from reference TRBV9 and TRBJ2-7 gives the full variable domain: DSGVTQTPKHLITATGQRVTLRCSPRSGDLSVYWYQQSLDQGLQFLIQYYNGEERAKGNILERFSAQQFPDLHSELNLSSLELGDSALYFCASSAGVLTYEQYFGPGTRLTVT.

This clonotype has a handful of counts. CDR3 protein: CSAYQGLTEAFF. CDR3 bases: TGCAGTGCTTATCAGGGACTTACTGAAGCTTTCTTT. V is TRBV20-1 and J is TRBJ1-1; TRBD1 is a possible D gene (5 bases). The V gene's germline CDR1 is DFQATT and CDR2 SNEGSKA (reference sequence). Trimming removed 5 bases from V and 5 bases from J, with 12 bases in between. This CDR3 region has 12 residues.

The chain combines TRBV9 with TRBJ2-5, with 11 bases aligning to TRBD2. V lost 0 bases and J lost 4; bases outside the gene matches: 2. This CDR3 has 15 residues. Germline V CDR1 and CDR2: SGDLS, YYNGEE. This chain's CDR3 is CASSVAGTSGETQYF. CDR3 DNA: TGTGCCAGCAGCGTAGCCGGGACTAGCGGAGAGACCCAGTACTTC.

Many counts were recorded for this clonotype. This chain joins TRBV20-1 and TRBJ2-7, with 12 bases that match TRBD2. The CDR3 totals 17 residues. J gave up 6 bases and V 2 bases, and 14 bases lay outside the gene matches. CDR1 is DFQATT and CDR2 is SNEGSKA in the germline V gene (reference sequence). CDR3 nucleotide sequence: TGCAGTGCTAGATGGCTAGCGGGGGGGAGAGGGCCTTCCGAGCAGTACTTC. It specifies CSARWLAGGRGPSEQYF.

This clonotype was picked up a small number of times. The chain combines TRBV10-1 with TRBJ2-5, with 11 bases matching TRBD2. Germline CDR1 reads WNHNN; CDR2 reads SYGVQD (reference sequence). J was trimmed by 2 bases and V by 2 bases; bases with no gene match: 4. The CDR3 contains 16 residues. CDR3 sequence (DNA): TGCGCCAGCAGTGAGGGGCTAGCGGGGGGTCAAGAGACCCAGTACTTC. Translation gives CASSEGLAGGQETQYF.

This clonotype occurred many times. The chain links TRBV29-1 to TRBJ2-6, with 9 bases identical to TRBD1. V shed 1 base and J 1 base; nucleotides not matched to a gene: 8. The germline gives CDR1 SQVTM, CDR2 ANQGSEA. The CDR3 consists of 18 residues. The CDR3: CSVEGSGTGTSGANVLTF. CDR3 DNA: TGCAGCGTTGAAGGAAGCGGGACAGGGACGTCTGGGGCCAACGTCCTGACTTTC.

This clonotype was seen just once. The chain employs TRBV10-3 and TRBJ2-3; D possibly corresponds to TRBD2 (6 bases). In germline, CDR1 is ENHRY, CDR2 SYGVKD. This CDR3 contains 17 residues. V was cut by 4 bases and J by 2 bases, with 19 bases left in between. Here the CDR3 reads CAISVTEGLHSTDTQYF. The CDR3 nucleotides read TGTGCCATCAGTGTAACGGAGGGACTCCATTCCACAGATACGCAGTATTTT.

This clonotype was seen a handful of times. J is TRBJ2-7 and V is TRBV5-1; TRBD2 aligns across 7 bases. CDR1 and CDR2 from the germline V gene are SGHRS and YFSETQ. CDR3 length: 15 residues. The V gene end was trimmed by 4 bases and the J gene end by 1 base; junction bases not matched to a gene: 8. The CDR3 sequence: CASSQTPGGSYEQYF. The CDR3 DNA reads TGCGCCAGCAGCCAAACTCCCGGGGGGTCCTACGAGCAGTACTTC. Complete variable domain (other parts from reference TRBV5-1 and TRBJ2-7): KAGVTQTPRYLIKTRGQQVTLSCSPISGHRSVSWYQQTPGQGLQFLFEYFSETQRNKGNFPGRFSGRQFSNSRSEMNVSTLELGDSALYLCASSQTPGGSYEQYFGPGTRLTVT.

This clonotype was seen repeatedly, ten times or more. The chain links TRBV12-3 or TRBV12-4 to TRBJ2-7, with TRBD2 matching over 9 bases. The CDR3 runs 14 residues. The V and J ends lost 5 bases and 7 bases, in that order; junction bases with no gene match: 9. This chain's CDR3 is CASSLLGTSSEQYF. In DNA form, the CDR3 reads TGTGCCAGCAGTCTGCTCGGGACTAGCTCAGAGCAGTACTTC.

The chain links TRBV29-1 to TRBJ2-5; D perhaps matches TRBD1 (6 bases). CDR1 and CDR2 from the germline V gene are SQVTM and ANQGSEA. The CDR3 sequence is 15 residues long. Between the trimmed V and J ends, which lost 7 bases and 5 bases, there was a span of 23 bases. The CDR3 DNA reads as TGCAGCGCTGAGGGGGTCGGGCTTGGTTTTGAGACCCAGTACTTC. It specifies CSAEGVGLGFETQYF.

This clonotype appeared a single time. CDR3: CASSMAGNAPGNTIYF. CDR3 nucleotides: TGTGCCAGTAGTATGGCAGGGAATGCTCCTGGAAACACCATATATTTT. V is TRBV19 and J is TRBJ1-3; TRBD1 might be the D (5 bases). The germline V and J ends were trimmed by 3 bases and 2 bases, with 14 bases remaining between them. The V gene's germline CDR1 is LNHDA and CDR2 SQIVND (reference sequence). The CDR3 is 16 amino acids.

The J gene is TRBJ2-5, the V gene TRBV20-1; 10 bases align to TRBD2. The V segment lost 3 bases and the J segment 4 bases; nucleotides outside the gene matches: 8. The CDR3 has 15 residues. Per the germline V gene, CDR1 is DFQATT and CDR2 is SNEGSKA (reference sequence). The CDR3 spells CSASPLAGLSETQYF. In nucleotides, the CDR3 is TGCAGTGCTAGTCCACTAGCGGGGTTATCAGAGACCCAGTACTTC.

In DNA form, the CDR3 reads TGTGCCAGTAGAATGGGACAAGTTAGCAATCAGCCCCAGCATTTT. This translates into CASRMGQVSNQPQHF. This chain uses TRBV19 with TRBJ1-5; weak D call: TRBD1 (6 bases). In germline, CDR1 is LNHDA, CDR2 SQIVND (reference sequence). The CDR3 runs to 15 residues. V lost 6 bases and J lost 0, with 12 bases in between.

This clonotype was picked up a small number of times. A read error is likely, as this CDR3 ends without the conserved phenylalanine or tryptophan. The chain employs TRBV7-9 and TRBJ1-5; 9 bases are shared with TRBD1. The CDR3 totals 15 residues. Germline V gives CDR1 SEHNR, CDR2 FQNEAQ (reference sequence). J gave up 4 bases and V 5 bases, and 6 bases lay outside the gene matches. The DNA for the CDR3 is TGTGCCAGCAGCCAATGGACAGGGGAGAATCAGCCCCAGCATCTT. It codes for CASSQWTGENQPQHL.